One sample yielded the 17 T cell receptor beta chains listed below, sequenced in a study of CD8+CD57+ T cells in acquired aplastic anemia. According to the study, genomic DNA was the template for TCR beta VDJ and CDR3 profiling. TCRdb recomputed calls from the reads with MiXCR, one row per CDR3 protein. The sample has roughly 250,000 distinct CDR3 sequences, around 82% seen once; the top ten hold less than 50%. Individuals selected for sequencing had exhibited CD8+CD57+ cell expansion on flow cytometry. Specimen: sorted CD4+, CD8+, or CD8+CD57+ T cells (not recorded which) from PBMCs. Receptor source: a human donor with aplastic anemia.

The chain joins TRBV19 to TRBJ2-7; tentatively, D is TRBD2 (7 bases). The CDR3 runs 15 residues. Per germline, CDR1 LNHDA and CDR2 SQIVND (reference sequence). V was clipped by 9 bases and J by 7 bases, with 25 bases between them. The CDR3 loop reads CASSPAGTGRYEQYF. CDR3 coding DNA: TGTGCCAGCAGCCCAGCGGGAACAGGGCGCTATGAGCAGTACTTC.

V and J are TRBV4-1 and TRBJ2-3; D not certain. CDR3 length: 16 residues. Trimming took off 0 bases at V and 0 bases at J, with 10 bases between the two ends. Germline lookup yields CDR1 MGHRA and CDR2 YSYEKL. CDR3 region: CASSQDWDSSTDTQYF. CDR3 coding DNA: TGCGCCAGCAGCCAAGACTGGGATTCTAGCACAGATACGCAGTATTTT.

The rearrangement joins TRBV9 to TRBJ2-3; possibly TRBD1 or TRBD2 for D (5 bases each). Germline loops: CDR1 SGDLS, CDR2 YYNGEE. The ends were cut back, 1 base at V and 6 bases at J, with 15 bases in the middle. The CDR3 runs 15 residues. The CDR3 reads CASSVTGAEMDTQYF. CDR3 coding DNA: TGTGCCAGCAGCGTAACAGGAGCGGAGATGGATACGCAGTATTTT. The full variable domain, rest sourced from reference TRBV9 and TRBJ2-3, is DSGVTQTPKHLITATGQRVTLRCSPRSGDLSVYWYQQSLDQGLQFLIQYYNGEERAKGNILERFSAQQFPDLHSELNLSSLELGDSALYFCASSVTGAEMDTQYFGPGTRLTVL.

This chain links TRBV5-6 with TRBJ2-1; a weak D match, TRBD2 (5 bases). The germline V gene encodes CDR1 SGHDT and CDR2 YYEEEE. V was clipped by 0 bases and J by 2 bases, with 12 bases between them. CDR3 size: 16 residues. The CDR3 DNA reads as TGTGCCAGCAGCTTGGGGGAGAGGCAAACCTACAATGAGCAGTTCTTC. Its protein is CASSLGERQTYNEQFF.

Details on this clonotype: Sequence at one end of the junction differs from germline and may be a read error. The J gene is TRBJ2-2, the V gene TRBV25-1, with a possible D match to TRBD2 (5 bases). This CDR3 is built from 13 residues. Germline CDR1 reads MGHDK; CDR2 reads SYGVNS. CDR3 sequence: CASSEFPTGKLFF. CDR3 nucleotides: TGTGCCAGCAGTGAATTTCCCACCGGGAAGCTGTTTTTT.

The V and J genes are TRBV4-2 and TRBJ2-3; the D gene is possibly TRBD1 (6 bases). Germline CDR1 reads LGHNA; CDR2 reads YNFKEQ. This CDR3 has 15 amino acids. V was pared by 5 bases and J by 3 bases, with 15 bases between. The CDR3 DNA is TGTGCCAGCAGCTATAGAACTAGGGGGACAGATACGCAGTATTTT. Protein product: CASSYRTRGTDTQYF.

Comment on this clonotype: Its ends do not fully match the called genes, so a read error is possible. The chain uses TRBV7-9 and TRBJ2-5, with TRBD2 matching over 9 bases. Looked up from germline, CDR1 is SEHNR and CDR2 is FQNEAQ (reference sequence). The CDR3 extends over 14 amino acids. CDR3 in amino acids: CATSCERSGGTHEF. CDR3 bases: TGTGCCACCAGCTGTGAAAGAAGCGGGGGGACCCATGAGTTC.

This sequence joins TRBV5-1 and TRBJ2-7, with 10 bases identical to TRBD1. In germline, CDR1 is SGHRS, CDR2 YFSETQ. The junction had 12 bases not matched to a gene; V was cut back by 8 bases and J by 7 bases. This CDR3 comprises 14 residues. DNA for the CDR3: TGCGCCAGTAAGCCGGGACAGGGGACCGGGGAGCAGTACTTC. Encoded protein: CASKPGQGTGEQYF.

The V gene is TRBV7-9, the J gene TRBJ2-3, with 7 bases lining up with TRBD2. The CDR3 contains 14 residues. The junction had 6 bases not matched to a gene; V was cut back by 0 bases and J by 9 bases. Looked up from germline, CDR1 is SEHNR and CDR2 is FQNEAQ (reference sequence). The DNA of the CDR3 is TGTGCCAGCAGCTTAGCGGGAGGGGCGCTGACGCAGTATTTT. It specifies CASSLAGGALTQYF.

V and J are TRBV7-3 and TRBJ2-7; 10 bases align to TRBD1. Germline V CDR1 and CDR2: SGHTA, FQGTGA. This CDR3 contains 14 residues. Trimming cost V 4 bases and J 7 bases; bases outside gene matches: 7. CDR3 protein: CASSSRDRGKEQYF. CDR3 bases: TGTGCCAGCAGCTCAAGGGACAGGGGAAAAGAGCAGTACTTC.

Points on this clonotype: Germline and junction disagree at one end, which may indicate a read error. V is TRBV7-9 and J is TRBJ1-1; a weak D match, TRBD1 (6 bases). Germline V gene lookup returns CDR1 SEHNR and CDR2 FQNEAQ (reference sequence). CDR3 size: 15 residues. CDR3 amino acids: CASKGGWGVETVAFF. Written as DNA, the CDR3 is TGTGCCAGCAAGGGGGGATGGGGGGTAGAGACTGTAGCTTTCTTT.

Concerning this clonotype: The junction differs from germline at one of its ends, possibly a read error. This sequence joins TRBV10-1 and TRBJ1-6; 10 positions agree with TRBD1. Germline CDR1 reads WNHNN; CDR2 reads SYGVQD (reference sequence). CDR3 size: 14 residues. The CDR3 DNA reads TGTGCCAGCAGCGAAGTGACAGGGGGCACACCCCACCACTTT. Its protein is CASSEVTGGTPHHF.

The chain uses TRBV20-1 and TRBJ2-3; TRBD1 matches at 8 bases. The length of the CDR3 is 11 residues. Germline CDR1 DFQATT, CDR2 SNEGSKA (reference sequence). Trimming at V came to 6 bases and at J to 11 bases, leaving 7 bases not matched to a gene. The CDR3 is CSAIDRGRQYF. CDR3 sequence (DNA): TGCAGTGCCATTGACAGGGGACGGCAGTATTTT.

Notes on this clonotype: A read error may account for a junction end that differs from germline. The rearrangement joins TRBV2 to TRBJ2-3; weak D call: TRBD2 (6 bases). Germline assignment: CDR1 SNHLY and CDR2 FYNNEI. The CDR3 contains 14 residues. The CDR3 here is CASSVAGSHDTQFF. Written as DNA, the CDR3 is TGTGCCAGCAGCGTTGCGGGAAGTCACGATACGCAGTTTTTT.

CDR3 sequence (DNA): TGTGCCAGCAGCCAAGGGGCAGGATGGCGACAGTACTTC. This sequence encodes CASSQGAGWRQYF. This chain uses TRBV14 with TRBJ2-7; no clear D. With 1 base removed from V and 10 bases from J, the gap between germline ends came to 14 bases. The CDR3 extends over 13 amino acids. Germline CDR1 and CDR2: SGHDN and FVKESK. Based on the CDR3 plus reference TRBV14 and TRBJ2-7, the full variable domain is EAGVTQFPSHSVIEKGQTVTLRCDPISGHDNLYWYRRVMGKEIKFLLHFVKESKQDESGMPNNRFLAERTGGTYSTLKVQPAELEDSGVYFCASSQGAGWRQYFGPGTRLTVT.

The chain combines TRBV7-8 with TRBJ2-7; D perhaps matches TRBD2 (5 bases). CDR1 and CDR2 from the germline V gene are SGHVS and FQNEAQ. The CDR3 is 18 amino acids. The germline V and J ends were trimmed by 3 bases and 1 base, with 22 bases remaining between them. In nucleotides, the CDR3 is TGTGCCAGCAGCTTTCATGGAGGTCCCAAAGCGCTTTCCTACGAGCAGTACGTC. Protein product: CASSFHGGPKALSYEQYV.

The CDR3 DNA sequence: TGTGCCAGCAGCTACGAGAGCAGTGATACGCAGTATTTT. The encoded protein is CASSYESSDTQYF. The genes are TRBV11-3 and TRBJ2-3; D is ambiguous. CDR1 is SGHNT, CDR2 YENEEA, per germline. V was pared by 4 bases and J by 6 bases, with 11 bases between. This CDR3 has 13 residues.